The rows below give T cell receptor beta chains drawn from one sample of a study of response to subunit inactivated influenza vaccine. Each CDR3 protein gets one entry after TCRdb re-called the RT-PCR reads with MiXCR. The sample includes 300,000 to 350,000 distinct CDR3 sequences, roughly a fifth seen only once; the top ten take about 10%. The material was PBMCs from blood, obtained less than 22 months after vaccination. These receptors were collected from a man between 50 and 75 years old who received an inactivated influenza vaccine. Each CDR3 is given with its conserved first and last residue. A D gene is named only where the DNA matches it firmly. Expanded clones get a size class; other rows say once, few or many, or leave the size out.

v_call	d_call	j_call	clone_size	cdr3_aa	cdr3_nt
TRBV7-2	.	TRBJ2-3	.	CASSLSAGSDTQYF	TGTGCCAGCAGCTTATCGGCGGGGTCAGATACGCAGTATTTT
TRBV6-5	.	TRBJ1-6	few	CASSYSPERNSPLHF	TGTGCCAGCAGTTACTCACCGGAACGTAATTCACCCCTCCACTTT
TRBV12-3/TRBV12-4	TRBD1	TRBJ1-1	.	CASRRGQVNTEAFF	TGTGCCAGCAGGAGGGGACAGGTGAACACTGAAGCTTTCTTT
TRBV29-1	TRBD2	TRBJ2-7	.	CSVRTSGRHEQYF	TGCAGCGTTCGGACTAGCGGGAGGCACGAGCAGTACTTC
TRBV7-6	.	TRBJ2-7	.	CASSLTEGSSYEQYF	TGTGCCAGCAGCCTCACAGAGGGGAGCTCCTACGAGCAGTACTTC
TRBV5-4	.	TRBJ2-3	.	CASSFREAQDTKYF	TGTGCCAGCAGCTTCAGGGAAGCCCAAGATACGAAGTATTTT
TRBV6-1	.	TRBJ2-7	few	CASSRTPPILRNVDYEQYF	TGTGCCAGCAGCAGAACCCCCCCGATTTTGAGGAATGTGGACTACGAGCAGTACTTC
TRBV3-1	.	TRBJ2-7	many	CASTPSYRATYEQYF	TGTGCCAGCACGCCTTCATACAGGGCCACCTACGAGCAGTACTTC
TRBV5-1	.	TRBJ2-7	many	CASSSSRFRHEQYF	TGCGCCAGCAGCTCCTCTAGATTCCGCCACGAGCAGTACTTC
TRBV6-2/TRBV6-3	.	TRBJ2-1	.	CASSYWGETTYNEQFF	TGTGCCAGCAGTTACTGGGGGGAAACTACCTACAATGAGCAGTTCTTC
TRBV11-2	TRBD1	TRBJ2-7	few	CASSVSLAGTGASEQYF	TGTGCCAGCAGCGTAAGTTTAGCCGGGACAGGGGCGTCCGAGCAGTACTTC
TRBV19	.	TRBJ1-4	.	CASRTPNIEKLFF	TGTGCCAGCAGAACACCGAATATCGAAAAACTGTTTTTT
TRBV28	TRBD1	TRBJ1-3	few	CASSSGTGKTTIYF	TGTGCCAGCAGTTCAGGGACAGGGAAAACCACCATATATTTT
TRBV4-3	TRBD2	TRBJ2-2	once	CASSPGGINTGELFF	TGCGCCAGCAGCCCCGGGGGGATTAACACCGGGGAGCTGTTTTTT
TRBV10-3	TRBD2	TRBJ2-2	few	CAIGLSGGKAYTGELFF	TGTGCCATCGGGCTTAGCGGGGGGAAGGCCTACACCGGGGAGCTGTTTTTT
TRBV29-1	.	TRBJ2-7	few	CSVEVGYEQYF	TGCAGCGTTGAAGTAGGGTACGAGCAGTACTTC
TRBV7-8	TRBD1	TRBJ2-3	.	CASSLRGPGDTQYF	TGTGCCAGCAGCTTAAGGGGGCCGGGAGATACGCAGTATTTT
TRBV6-1	.	TRBJ2-7	once	CASSVLPYGSGHYEQYF	TGTGCCAGCAGTGTGTTACCCTATGGCTCAGGACACTACGAGCAGTACTTC
TRBV7-2	.	TRBJ2-3	many	CASSLVAGTPDTQYF	TGTGCCAGCAGCTTAGTTGCGGGGACCCCAGATACGCAGTATTTT
TRBV12-3/TRBV12-4	.	TRBJ1-5	many	CASSLYGESQPQHF	TGTGCCAGCAGTTTATATGGTGAGAGTCAGCCCCAGCATTTT
TRBV14	TRBD2	TRBJ2-3	.	CASSHARRTRETQYF	TGTGCCAGCAGCCATGCCCGAAGGACGCGGGAGACGCAGTATTTT
TRBV12-3/TRBV12-4	TRBD2	TRBJ2-1	few	CASRGLTDVDEQFF	TGTGCCAGCAGGGGACTAACAGACGTCGATGAGCAGTTCTTC
TRBV2	.	TRBJ1-5	few	CASRPRDARNQPQHF	TGTGCCAGCAGACCCCGGGACGCCAGGAATCAGCCCCAGCATTTT
TRBV30	.	TRBJ1-3	few	CACSRGSGNTIYF	TGTGCCTGTTCCAGGGGCTCGGGAAACACCATATATTTT
TRBV3-1	.	TRBJ1-5	many	CASSARPNQPQHF	TGTGCCAGCAGCGCCCGTCCCAATCAGCCCCAGCATTTT
TRBV5-4	.	TRBJ1-2	few	CASSLKGANYGYTF	TGTGCCAGCAGCTTGAAGGGGGCTAACTATGGCTACACCTTC
TRBV6-2/TRBV6-3	.	TRBJ2-5	few	CASSLLPIQETQYF	TGTGCCAGCAGTTTACTACCGATTCAAGAGACCCAGTACTTC
TRBV28	.	TRBJ2-1	once	CASTITGPLAPSSYNEQFF	TGTGCCAGCACGATTACCGGGCCCCTAGCGCCTAGCTCCTACAATGAGCAGTTCTTC
TRBV5-1	TRBD1	TRBJ1-1	many	CASSLIPGQGIEAFF	TGCGCCAGCAGCTTGATACCCGGACAGGGAATTGAAGCTTTCTTT
TRBV10-3	.	TRBJ1-5	few	CAISESTLKSNQPQHF	TGTGCCATCAGTGAGTCAACTCTTAAAAGCAATCAGCCCCAGCATTTT
TRBV5-1	TRBD2	TRBJ2-3	few	CASSLMARLAGVTDTQYF	TGCGCCAGCAGCTTGATGGCCCGACTAGCGGGGGTCACAGATACGCAGTATTTT
TRBV19	.	TRBJ1-4	.	CASSAGARGEKLFF	TGTGCCAGTAGTGCCGGGGCCCGAGGTGAAAAACTGTTTTTT
TRBV27	.	TRBJ1-1	few	CASSLRKGDMNTEAFF	TGTGCCAGCAGTTTACGGAAGGGGGATATGAACACTGAAGCTTTCTTT
TRBV5-8	TRBD2	TRBJ2-2	few	CASSSRLANTGELFF	TGTGCCAGCAGCTCTCGACTAGCCAACACCGGGGAGCTGTTTTTT
TRBV6-5	.	TRBJ2-2	.	CASSYEGAGELFF	TGTGCCAGCAGTTACGAGGGGGCCGGGGAGCTGTTTTTT
TRBV10-3	.	TRBJ1-1	many	CATGRGGAEAFF	TGTGCCACCGGGAGAGGGGGGGCTGAAGCTTTCTTT
TRBV9	.	TRBJ1-2	.	CASSVVSGYGYTF	TGTGCCAGCAGCGTAGTGTCAGGCTATGGCTACACCTTC
TRBV20-1	.	TRBJ1-1	many	CSASRGGNTEAFF	TGCAGTGCTAGCAGGGGAGGGAACACTGAAGCTTTCTTT
TRBV18	.	TRBJ1-1	few	CASSAQGNTEAFF	TGTGCCAGCTCGGCGCAGGGGAACACTGAAGCTTTCTTT
TRBV7-2	TRBD2	TRBJ2-3	many	CASSLRGGGTDTQYF	TGTGCCAGCAGCTTGCGGGGGGGCGGGACAGATACGCAGTATTTT